This TCR beta chain came from a study of control samples from healthy donors and cancer patients. Profiling relied on immunoSEQ multiplex PCR, and the TCRdb table lists in-frame clones only, not all of them. The repertoire holds under 200,000 clones, 85% to 95% seen once, with more than 8% in the top ten. The V segment lost 9 bases and the J segment 9 bases; nucleotides outside the gene matches: 11. The CDR3 spans 14 residues. The germline CDR1 and CDR2 sequences are SGHTA and FQGNSA. Sequencing input: blood. The receptor comes from a woman aged 40 to 50 in good health. This rearrangement joins TRBV7-2 to TRBJ1-6; 7 bases are shared with TRBD1. CDR3 region: CASHRGPMGSPLHF. The CDR3 DNA reads as TGTGCCAGTCACAGGGGACCGATGGGTTCACCCCTCCACTTT.